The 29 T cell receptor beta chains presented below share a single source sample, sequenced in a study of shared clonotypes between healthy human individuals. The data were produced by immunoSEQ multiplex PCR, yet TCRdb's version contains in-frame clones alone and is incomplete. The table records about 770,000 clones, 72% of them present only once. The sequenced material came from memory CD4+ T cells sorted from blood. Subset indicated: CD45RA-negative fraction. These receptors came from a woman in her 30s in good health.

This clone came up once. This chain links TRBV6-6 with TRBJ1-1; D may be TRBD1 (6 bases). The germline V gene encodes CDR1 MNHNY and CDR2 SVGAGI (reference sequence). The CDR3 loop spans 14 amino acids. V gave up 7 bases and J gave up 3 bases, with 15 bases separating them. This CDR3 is CASTLGGFDTEAFF. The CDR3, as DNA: TGTGCCAGCACCTTAGGGGGGTTCGACACTGAAGCTTTCTTT.

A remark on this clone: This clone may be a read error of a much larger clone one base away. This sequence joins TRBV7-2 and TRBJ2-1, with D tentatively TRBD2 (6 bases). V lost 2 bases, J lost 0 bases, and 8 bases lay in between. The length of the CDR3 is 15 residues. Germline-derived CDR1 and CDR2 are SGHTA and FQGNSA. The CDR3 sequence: CASSLYGSSYNEQFF. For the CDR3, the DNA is TGTGCCAGCAGCTTATACGGGAGCTCCTACAATGAGCAGTTCTTC.

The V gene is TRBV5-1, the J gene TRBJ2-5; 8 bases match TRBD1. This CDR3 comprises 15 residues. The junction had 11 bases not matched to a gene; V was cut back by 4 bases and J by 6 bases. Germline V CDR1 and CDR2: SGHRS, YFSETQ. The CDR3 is CASSLADRGEKTQYF. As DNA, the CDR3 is TGCGCCAGCAGCCTCGCTGACAGGGGCGAAAAGACCCAGTACTTC.

The CDR3 loop is CASTTTGGGNTIYF. In DNA, the CDR3 is TGTGCCAGCACGACCACAGGGGGAGGAAACACCATATATTTT. This chain joins TRBV28 and TRBJ1-3; 8 nucleotides line up with TRBD1. V trimming: 7 bases; J trimming: 4 bases; junction bases outside the gene matches: 6. CDR3 length: 14 residues. CDR1 and CDR2 from the germline V gene are MDHEN and SYDVKM.

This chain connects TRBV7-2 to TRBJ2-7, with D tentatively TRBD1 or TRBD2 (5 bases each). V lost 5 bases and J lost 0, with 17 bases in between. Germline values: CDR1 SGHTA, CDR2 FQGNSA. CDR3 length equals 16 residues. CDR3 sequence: CASSLLGTVSSYEQYF. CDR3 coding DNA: TGTGCCAGCAGCCTCCTCGGGACGGTGAGCTCCTACGAGCAGTACTTC.

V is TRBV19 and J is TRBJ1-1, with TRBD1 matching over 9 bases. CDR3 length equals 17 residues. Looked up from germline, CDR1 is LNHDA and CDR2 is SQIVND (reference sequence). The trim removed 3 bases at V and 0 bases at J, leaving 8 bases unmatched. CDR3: CASSIPGQGSVNTEAFF. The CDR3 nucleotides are TGTGCCAGTAGTATCCCCGGACAGGGGTCTGTGAACACTGAAGCTTTCTTT.

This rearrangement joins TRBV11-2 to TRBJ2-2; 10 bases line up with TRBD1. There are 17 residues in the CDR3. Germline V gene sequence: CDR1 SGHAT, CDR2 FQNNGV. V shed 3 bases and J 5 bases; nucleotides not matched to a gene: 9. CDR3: CASSFLRGTGVTGELFF. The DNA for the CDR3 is TGTGCCAGCAGCTTCTTAAGGGGGACAGGGGTAACCGGGGAGCTGTTTTTT.

The CDR3 loop is CASSQFNEQFF. As DNA, the CDR3 is TGCGCCAGCAGTCAGTTTAATGAGCAGTTCTTC. This rearrangement joins TRBV5-1 to TRBJ2-1; D is unresolved. CDR1 and CDR2 (germline): SGHRS, YFSETQ. The CDR3 has 11 residues. Trimming removed 5 bases at V and 7 bases at J, with 7 bases between. Filled out from reference TRBV5-1 and TRBJ2-1, the complete variable domain reads KAGVTQTPRYLIKTRGQQVTLSCSPISGHRSVSWYQQTPGQGLQFLFEYFSETQRNKGNFPGRFSGRQFSNSRSEMNVSTLELGDSALYLCASSQFNEQFFGPGTRLTVL.

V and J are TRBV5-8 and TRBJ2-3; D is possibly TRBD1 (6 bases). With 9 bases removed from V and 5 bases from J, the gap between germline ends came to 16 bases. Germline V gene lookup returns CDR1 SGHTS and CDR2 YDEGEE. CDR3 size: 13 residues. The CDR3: CATALGAGDTQYF. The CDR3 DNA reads TGTGCCACTGCCCTGGGGGCCGGAGATACGCAGTATTTT. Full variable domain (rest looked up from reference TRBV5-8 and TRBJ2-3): EAGVTQSPTHLIKTRGQQATLRCSPISGHTSVYWYQQALGLGLQFLLWYDEGEERNRGNFPPRFSGRQFPNYSSELNVNALELEDSALYLCATALGAGDTQYFGPGTRLTVL.

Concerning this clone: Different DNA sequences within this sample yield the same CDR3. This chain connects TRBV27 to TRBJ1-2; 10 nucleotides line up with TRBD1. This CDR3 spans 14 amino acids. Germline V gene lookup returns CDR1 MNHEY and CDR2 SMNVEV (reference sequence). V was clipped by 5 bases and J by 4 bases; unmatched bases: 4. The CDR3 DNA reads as TGTGCCAGCAGTCCGCGGACAGGGGGCTATGGCTACACCTTC. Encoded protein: CASSPRTGGYGYTF.

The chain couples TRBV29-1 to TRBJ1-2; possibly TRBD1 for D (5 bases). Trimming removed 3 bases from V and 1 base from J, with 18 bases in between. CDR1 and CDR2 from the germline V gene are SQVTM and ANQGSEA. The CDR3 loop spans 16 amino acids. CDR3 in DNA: TGCAGCGTTGACGGGACGGGCCGTGATGGTAACTATGGCTACACCTTC. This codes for CSVDGTGRDGNYGYTF.

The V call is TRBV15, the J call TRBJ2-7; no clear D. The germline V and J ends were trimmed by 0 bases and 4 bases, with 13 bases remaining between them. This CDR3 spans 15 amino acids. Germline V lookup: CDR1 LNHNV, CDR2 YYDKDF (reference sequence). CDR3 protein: CATSRDDSSLYEQYF. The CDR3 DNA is TGTGCCACCAGCAGAGACGACTCGTCTTTATACGAGCAGTACTTC.

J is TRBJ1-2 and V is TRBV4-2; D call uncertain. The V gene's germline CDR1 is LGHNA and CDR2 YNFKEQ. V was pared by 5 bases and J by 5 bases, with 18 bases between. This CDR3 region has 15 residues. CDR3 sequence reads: CASSSVPASAYGYTF. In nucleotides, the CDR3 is TGTGCCAGCAGCTCAGTTCCAGCGAGCGCTTATGGCTACACCTTC.

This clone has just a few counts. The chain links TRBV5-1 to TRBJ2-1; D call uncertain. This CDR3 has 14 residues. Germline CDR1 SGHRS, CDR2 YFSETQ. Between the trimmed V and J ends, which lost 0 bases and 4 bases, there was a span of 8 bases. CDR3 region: CASSLGATYNEQFF. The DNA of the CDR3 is TGCGCCAGCAGCTTGGGGGCTACTTACAATGAGCAGTTCTTC.

The CDR3 reads CASSPSAEGTEAFF. As DNA, the CDR3 is TGTGCCAGCAGTCCCTCGGCGGAGGGGACTGAAGCTTTCTTT. The V and J genes are TRBV2 and TRBJ1-1; tentative D call: TRBD1 (5 bases). CDR3 length: 14 residues. Germline lookup yields CDR1 SNHLY and CDR2 FYNNEI. Trimming cost V 5 bases and J 5 bases, with 15 bases left between them.

CDR3 coding DNA: TGCGCCAGCAGCCAAGGTGCAGGGGTCTATGGCTACACCTTC. Protein: CASSQGAGVYGYTF. J is TRBJ1-2 and V is TRBV4-1; a possible D gene is TRBD1 (6 bases). The germline CDR1 and CDR2 sequences are MGHRA and YSYEKL. Trimming cost V 1 base and J 4 bases, with 10 bases left between them. The CDR3 length is 14 residues.

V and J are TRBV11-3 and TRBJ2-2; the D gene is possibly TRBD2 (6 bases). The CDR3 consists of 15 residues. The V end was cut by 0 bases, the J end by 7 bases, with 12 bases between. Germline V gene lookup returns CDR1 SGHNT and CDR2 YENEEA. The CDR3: CASSLEPPGVGELFF. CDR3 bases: TGTGCCAGCAGCTTAGAGCCCCCGGGAGTCGGGGAGCTGTTTTTT. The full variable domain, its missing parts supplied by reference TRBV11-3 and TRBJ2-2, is EAGVVQSPRYKIIEKKQPVAFWCNPISGHNTLYWYLQNLGQGPELLIRYENEEAVDDSQLPKDRFSAERLKGVDSTLKIQPAELGDSAVYLCASSLEPPGVGELFFGEGSRLTVL.

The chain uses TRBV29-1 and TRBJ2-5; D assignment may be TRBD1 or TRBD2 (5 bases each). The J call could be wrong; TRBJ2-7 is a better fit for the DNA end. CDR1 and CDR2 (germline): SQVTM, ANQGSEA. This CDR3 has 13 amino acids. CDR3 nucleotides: TGCAGCGTTGGATTTAGGGGAGCGTACGAGCAGTACTTC. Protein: CSVGFRGAYEQYF.

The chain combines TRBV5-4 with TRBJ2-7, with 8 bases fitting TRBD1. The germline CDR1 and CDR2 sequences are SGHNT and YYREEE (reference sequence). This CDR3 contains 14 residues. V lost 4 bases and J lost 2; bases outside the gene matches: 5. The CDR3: CASSAGQGPYEQYF. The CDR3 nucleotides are TGTGCCAGCAGCGCCGGACAGGGCCCCTACGAGCAGTACTTC. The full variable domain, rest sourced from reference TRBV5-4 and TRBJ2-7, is ETGVTQSPTHLIKTRGQQVTLRCSSQSGHNTVSWYQQALGQGPQFIFQYYREEENGRGNFPPRFSGLQFPNYSSELNVNALELDDSALYLCASSAGQGPYEQYFGPGTRLTVT.

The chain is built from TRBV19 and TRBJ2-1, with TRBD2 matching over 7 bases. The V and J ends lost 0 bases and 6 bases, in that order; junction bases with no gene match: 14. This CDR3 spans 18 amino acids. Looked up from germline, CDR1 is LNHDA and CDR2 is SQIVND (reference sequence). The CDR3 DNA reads TGTGCCAGTAGTATAGATAGCTGGACTAGGAGGAGGGTCAATGAGCAGTTCTTC. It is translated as CASSIDSWTRRRVNEQFF.

CDR3 loop: CASTGTVNQPQHF. CDR3 in DNA: TGTGCCAGCACCGGGACAGTCAATCAGCCCCAGCATTTT. The chain employs TRBV28 and TRBJ1-5; 7 nucleotides line up with TRBD1. CDR3 size: 13 residues. V was clipped by 7 bases and J by 3 bases; unmatched bases: 3. Looked up from germline, CDR1 is MDHEN and CDR2 is SYDVKM.

The CDR3 DNA reads as TGTGCCAGCAGCTTAGACCGAGGACACCTTCCCCACAATGAGCAGTTCTTC. It translates to CASSLDRGHLPHNEQFF. V usage is TRBV11-2 and J usage is TRBJ2-1; weak D call: TRBD1 (5 bases). The CDR3 is 17 amino acids. CDR1 is SGHAT and CDR2 is FQNNGV in the germline V gene. V lost 0 bases and J 5 bases, leaving 17 bases between the germline ends.

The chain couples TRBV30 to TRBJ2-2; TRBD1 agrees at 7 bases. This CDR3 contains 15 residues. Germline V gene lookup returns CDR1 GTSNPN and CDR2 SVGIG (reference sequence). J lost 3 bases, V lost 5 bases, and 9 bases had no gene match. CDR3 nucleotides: TGTGCCTGGGGATTCCGGGACAGCTACACCGGGGAGCTGTTTTTT. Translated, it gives CAWGFRDSYTGELFF.

The CDR3 here is CASSLYSYEQYF. The CDR3 DNA follows: TGTGCCAGCAGCTTGTACTCCTACGAGCAGTACTTC. J is TRBJ2-7 and V is TRBV5-6; D gene uncertain. V was trimmed by 1 base and J by 0 bases, leaving 2 bases between them. The CDR3 has 12 amino acids. Germline-derived CDR1 and CDR2 are SGHDT and YYEEEE.

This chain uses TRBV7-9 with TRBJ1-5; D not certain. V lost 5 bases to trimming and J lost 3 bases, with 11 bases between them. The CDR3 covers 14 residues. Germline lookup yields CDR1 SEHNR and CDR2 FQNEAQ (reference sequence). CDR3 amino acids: CASSPEGYNQPQHF. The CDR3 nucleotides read TGTGCCAGCAGCCCCGAGGGCTACAATCAGCCCCAGCATTTT.

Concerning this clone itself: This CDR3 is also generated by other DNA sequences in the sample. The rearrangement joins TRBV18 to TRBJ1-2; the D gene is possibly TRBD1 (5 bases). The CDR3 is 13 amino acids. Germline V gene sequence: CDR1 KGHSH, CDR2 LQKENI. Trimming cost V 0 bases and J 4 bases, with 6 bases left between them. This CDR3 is CASSPPTGYGYTF. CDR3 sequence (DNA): TGTGCCAGCTCACCACCCACAGGCTATGGCTACACCTTC.

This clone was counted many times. CDR3 amino acids: CASSHLAENFNEQFF. CDR3 nucleotides: TGTGCCAGCAGCCATTTAGCGGAAAACTTCAATGAGCAGTTCTTC. The chain employs TRBV14 and TRBJ2-1, with D possibly matching TRBD2 (6 bases). Trimming took 3 bases from V and 6 from J, leaving 15 bases between them. CDR3 length: 15 amino acids. CDR1 SGHDN and CDR2 FVKESK come from the germline V gene.

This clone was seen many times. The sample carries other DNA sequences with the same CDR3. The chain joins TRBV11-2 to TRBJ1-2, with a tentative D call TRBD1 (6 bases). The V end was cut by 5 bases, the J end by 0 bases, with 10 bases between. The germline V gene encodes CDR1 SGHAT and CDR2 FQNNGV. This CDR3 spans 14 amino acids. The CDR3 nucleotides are TGTGCCAGCAGCCAAGACAGGACTAACTATGGCTACACCTTC. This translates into CASSQDRTNYGYTF.

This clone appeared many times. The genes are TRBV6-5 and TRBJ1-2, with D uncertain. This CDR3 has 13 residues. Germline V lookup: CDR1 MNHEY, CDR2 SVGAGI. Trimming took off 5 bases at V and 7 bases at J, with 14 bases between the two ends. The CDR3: CASSPGQRGGYTF. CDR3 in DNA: TGTGCCAGCAGTCCCGGCCAGCGGGGTGGCTACACCTTC.